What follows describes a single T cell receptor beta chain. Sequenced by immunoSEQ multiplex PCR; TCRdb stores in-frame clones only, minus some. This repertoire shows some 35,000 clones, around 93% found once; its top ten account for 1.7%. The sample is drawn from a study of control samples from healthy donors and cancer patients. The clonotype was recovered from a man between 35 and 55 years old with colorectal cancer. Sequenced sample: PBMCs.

CDR3 residues: CATSEISTGGNGYTF. CDR3 DNA sequence: TGTGCCACCAGTGAAATTTCGACAGGGGGAAATGGCTACACCTTC. The chain uses TRBV24-1 and TRBJ1-2; 9 nucleotides agree with TRBD1. With V trimmed by 4 bases and J by 6 bases, 8 bases remained unmatched. Germline V gene lookup returns CDR1 KGHDR and CDR2 SFDVKD. This CDR3 spans 15 amino acids.